This T cell receptor beta chain was sequenced in a study of cytomegalovirus exposure and HLA in healthy donors. This clone was picked up one time. Its target is unknown. Researchers ran the PCR with 60 Vbeta and 13 Jbeta primers. Sequenced by immunoSEQ multiplex PCR; TCRdb stores in-frame clones only, minus some. The table records roughly 90,000 clones, 70% to 90% of them present only once. The study's findings and limits: The HLA-A and HLA-B alleles of most subjects were reportedly predicted accurately from TCR beta sequences.

There are 12 residues in the CDR3. V shed 7 bases and J 7 bases; nucleotides not matched to a gene: 4. Germline V gives CDR1 SQVTM, CDR2 ANQGSEA. The donors comprised healthy bone marrow donors. The receptor was derived from a man younger than 35 in good health and CMV-seronegative. V gene TRBV29-1 combines with J gene TRBJ2-2; the match to TRBD2 covers 9 bases. The sequenced sample consisted of PBMCs. CDR3 amino acids: CSGSGSSGELFF. CDR3 bases: TGCAGCGGTAGCGGGAGTAGCGGGGAGCTGTTTTTT.